A single sample gave rise to the 18 T cell receptor beta chains below, sequenced in a study of blood T cell repertoires in COVID-19 (dated by TCRdb to 2020 to 2022). Library preparation was by the immunoSEQ multiplex PCR assay. TCRdb's version of the immuneACCESS table is confined to in-frame rearrangements and falls short of the full clone set. An unresolved V gene accounts for under half of the shortfall where checked; the remainder is of unknown origin. The sample table holds 200,000 to 300,000 clones, of which roughly 86% were seen once. Around 2.5% of the sample goes to the ten largest clones. Source material: peripheral blood. The receptor set was obtained from a woman aged 50 to 60 with acute or convalescent COVID-19.

The chain employs TRBV5-6 and TRBJ1-2; 8 bases line up with TRBD1. V shed 1 base and J 8 bases; nucleotides not matched to a gene: 7. Looked up from germline, CDR1 is SGHDT and CDR2 is YYEEEE. This CDR3 contains 14 residues. Written as DNA, the CDR3 is TGTGCCAGCAGCTTGCCGGGACAGGACCCGGGCTACACCTTC. Translating gives CASSLPGQDPGYTF.

The V and J genes are TRBV30 and TRBJ1-2; 8 bases are a match to TRBD1. Trimming at V came to 8 bases and at J to 5 bases, leaving 10 bases not matched to a gene. The CDR3 totals 13 residues. Germline V gives CDR1 GTSNPN, CDR2 SVGIG (reference sequence). In DNA, the CDR3 is TGTGCCGGGATGCTACAGGGGGGGTATGGCTACACCTTC. Translating gives CAGMLQGGYGYTF.

This clone came up once. The rearrangement links TRBV7-2 to TRBJ2-7, with 8 bases identical to TRBD2. Trimming cost V 1 base and J 2 bases; bases outside gene matches: 7. Germline CDR1 and CDR2: SGHTA and FQGNSA. The CDR3 sequence is 16 residues long. CDR3 residues: CASSLVGLAGTYEQYF. DNA for the CDR3: TGTGCCAGCAGCTTAGTCGGGTTAGCGGGAACCTACGAGCAGTACTTC.

This chain joins TRBV27 and TRBJ2-3, with 10 bases aligning to TRBD1. V lost 6 bases and J lost 3; bases outside the gene matches: 15. This CDR3 has 18 amino acids. Germline CDR1 reads MNHEY; CDR2 reads SMNVEV (reference sequence). The CDR3 protein is CASRFPNRQGAGTDTQYF. In DNA form, the CDR3 reads TGTGCCAGCAGATTCCCTAACCGACAGGGGGCAGGTACAGATACGCAGTATTTT.

The chain couples TRBV27 to TRBJ2-7, with D possibly TRBD1 on 6 matching bases. Per germline, CDR1 MNHEY and CDR2 SMNVEV (reference sequence). The CDR3 has 13 amino acids. Trimming left V 2 bases short and J 5 bases short, with 10 bases between. This chain's CDR3 is CASSLTRGHEQYF. DNA of the CDR3: TGTGCCAGCAGTTTAACCAGGGGCCACGAGCAGTACTTC.

The chain joins TRBV5-1 to TRBJ2-3, with D possibly matching TRBD1 (5 bases). Trimming took off 3 bases at V and 1 base at J, with 9 bases between the two ends. Per germline, CDR1 SGHRS and CDR2 YFSETQ. This CDR3 region has 14 residues. CDR3 DNA: TGCGCCAGCAGCTCCAGGGCTGGCACAGATACGCAGTATTTT. It translates to CASSSRAGTDTQYF.

The CDR3 DNA reads as TGCGCCAGCAGCCCCGGGACATATCAGCTCGGTCAGCCCCAGCATTTT. Translating it yields CASSPGTYQLGQPQHF. This chain uses TRBV5-1 with TRBJ1-5; D may be TRBD1 (6 bases). CDR1 and CDR2 from the germline V gene are SGHRS and YFSETQ. The ends were cut back, 4 bases at V and 6 bases at J, with 20 bases in the middle. The CDR3 length is 16 residues.

This clone is a singleton in its sample. The chain has TRBV28 and TRBJ1-6; 9 nucleotides align to TRBD1. CDR3 length: 15 amino acids. CDR1 is MDHEN and CDR2 is SYDVKM in the germline V gene. J gave up 9 bases and V 5 bases, and 8 bases lay outside the gene matches. The CDR3: CASSTYRGPGSPLHF. Written as DNA, the CDR3 is TGTGCCAGCAGTACATACAGGGGGCCTGGTTCACCCCTCCACTTT.

The CDR3 reads CASSILIGQGEDEKLFF. CDR3 DNA sequence: TGTGCCAGTAGTATCCTCATCGGACAGGGGGAGGATGAAAAACTGTTTTTT. This sequence joins TRBV19 and TRBJ1-4; 10 nucleotides line up with TRBD1. This CDR3 has 17 amino acids. The V gene end was trimmed by 3 bases and the J gene end by 6 bases; junction bases not matched to a gene: 10. Germline CDR1 LNHDA, CDR2 SQIVND (reference sequence).

This clone showed up just a few times. This chain joins TRBV19 and TRBJ1-1; D is perhaps TRBD1 (5 bases). This CDR3 is 15 amino acids long. V dropped 1 base and J dropped 6 bases, with 15 bases sitting between them. CDR1 is LNHDA, CDR2 SQIVND, per germline (reference sequence). CDR3 residues: CASSIVARGDPEAFF. The CDR3 DNA sequence: TGTGCCAGTAGTATAGTGGCCCGCGGGGACCCTGAAGCTTTCTTT.

This chain connects TRBV15 to TRBJ2-7; possibly TRBD1 for D (6 bases). The length of the CDR3 is 14 residues. V lost 0 bases, J lost 3 bases, and 9 bases lay in between. Germline V gene data show CDR1 as LNHNV and CDR2 as YYDKDF (reference sequence). This CDR3 reads CATSRDGGYYEQYF. The CDR3 DNA sequence: TGTGCCACCAGCAGAGATGGGGGCTACTACGAGCAGTACTTC.

This chain joins TRBV7-2 and TRBJ1-6; 7 bases are shared with TRBD1. With 4 bases clipped from V and 10 bases from J, the junction kept 7 bases outside the gene matches. Germline V lookup: CDR1 SGHTA, CDR2 FQGNSA. The CDR3 is 14 residues long. CDR3 sequence reads: CASSYYTGDSPLHF. CDR3 nucleotide sequence: TGTGCCAGCAGCTACTACACAGGGGACTCACCCCTCCACTTT. The whole variable domain, remainder taken from reference TRBV7-2 and TRBJ1-6, is GAGVSQSPSNKVTEKGKDVELRCDPISGHTALYWYRQSLGQGLEFLIYFQGNSAPDKSGLPSDRFSAERTGGSVSTLTIQRTQQEDSAVYLCASSYYTGDSPLHFGNGTRLTVT.

The CDR3 loop reads CASSEYSGRNEKLFF. The CDR3 DNA sequence: TGTGCCAGCAGTGAATATAGCGGGAGAAATGAAAAACTGTTTTTT. The chain employs TRBV25-1 and TRBJ1-4; D uncertain. The germline V and J ends were trimmed by 0 bases and 5 bases, with 10 bases remaining between them. Germline assignment: CDR1 MGHDK and CDR2 SYGVNS. CDR3 length: 15 residues.

The chain has TRBV27 and TRBJ1-5; a possible D gene is TRBD1 (5 bases). Trimming removed 3 bases from V and 9 bases from J, with 15 bases in between. CDR1 and CDR2 from the germline V gene are MNHEY and SMNVEV (reference sequence). This CDR3 is built from 14 residues. The CDR3 DNA reads TGTGCCAGCAGTTTCTCCGGGGGGGGGAGGCCCCAGCATTTT. Amino acid sequence: CASSFSGGGRPQHF.

The count of this clone is one. This rearrangement joins TRBV7-2 to TRBJ2-5; perhaps TRBD2 as D (5 bases). The CDR3 spans 16 residues. V gave up 1 base and J gave up 0 bases, with 12 bases separating them. Germline values: CDR1 SGHTA, CDR2 FQGNSA. The CDR3 sequence: CASSLVVGSHQETQYF. The CDR3 region has the DNA TGTGCCAGCAGCTTAGTAGTGGGGAGCCACCAAGAGACCCAGTACTTC.

The chain links TRBV28 to TRBJ2-3, with 9 positions matching TRBD1. Germline-derived CDR1 and CDR2 are MDHEN and SYDVKM. J gave up 9 bases and V 3 bases, and 1 base lay outside the gene matches. The CDR3 consists of 12 residues. The CDR3 DNA reads as TGTGCCAGCAGTTTCGGACAGGGGACGCAGTATTTT. This codes for CASSFGQGTQYF.

The chain links TRBV21-1 to TRBJ2-3; the D segment call TRBD1 is taken from the table without a DNA check. TRBV21-1 is assigned pseudogene status. The CDR3 covers 18 residues. CDR3 sequence reads: CASSPLLLDRASTDTQYF. The CDR3 coding sequence is TGTGCCAGCAGCCCCCTTCTTTTGGACAGAGCCAGCACAGATACGCAGTATTTT.

V and J are TRBV11-3 and TRBJ2-1; TRBD2 matches 9 bases. The CDR3 has 16 amino acids. Trimming at V came to 5 bases and at J to 5 bases, leaving 10 bases not matched to a gene. Germline V lookup: CDR1 SGHNT, CDR2 YENEEA. The chain's CDR3 is CASSEASGIYHNEQFF. The CDR3 DNA sequence: TGTGCCAGCAGCGAGGCTAGCGGGATTTACCACAATGAGCAGTTCTTC.